These 20 T cell receptor beta chains were all obtained from the same sample, sequenced in a study of blood T cell repertoires in COVID-19 (dated by TCRdb to 2020 to 2021). The method behind the library was the immunoSEQ multiplex PCR assay. What TCRdb holds here is the immuneACCESS table cut down to in-frame rearrangements. Part of the clones is not present; checked against another copy, under half of the missing clones reflect an unresolved V gene, and the others are unexplained. This sample is represented by about 300,000 clones; about nine tenths of them were singletons. The ten most abundant clones make up around 4.6% of the sample. Source material: PBMCs or T cells enriched from blood (not recorded which). The receptors come from a young man who had recovered from COVID-19.

The chain couples TRBV4-1 to TRBJ2-7; 7 bases match TRBD1. The CDR3 spans 19 residues. Trimming removed 0 bases from V and 1 base from J; junction bases left unmatched: 15. Germline CDR1 is MGHRA and CDR2 is YSYEKL. CDR3 DNA sequence: TGCGCCAGCAGCCAAGACGCCGGACAGGCCAAACCTCAATCCTACGAGCAGTACTTC. Protein sequence: CASSQDAGQAKPQSYEQYF.

CDR3 DNA sequence: TGTGCCAGCTCCCACTCCGGGACAGGGGTGGAGACCCAGTACTTC. Protein sequence: CASSHSGTGVETQYF. The chain links TRBV18 to TRBJ2-5; 10 bases fit TRBD1. Trimming at V came to 6 bases and at J to 5 bases, leaving 9 bases not matched to a gene. Germline V lookup: CDR1 KGHSH, CDR2 LQKENI. This CDR3 is 15 amino acids long.

The rearrangement uses TRBV11-3 and TRBJ1-6; D is undetermined. The CDR3 covers 13 residues. Germline-derived CDR1 and CDR2 are SGHNT and YENEEA. Deletions cut 2 bases from V and 10 bases from J, with 9 bases between. CDR3 amino acids: CASSLTTRSPLHF. The CDR3, as DNA: TGTGCCAGCAGCTTAACGACACGGTCACCCCTCCACTTT. The variable domain in full, completed from reference TRBV11-3 and TRBJ1-6, reads EAGVVQSPRYKIIEKKQPVAFWCNPISGHNTLYWYLQNLGQGPELLIRYENEEAVDDSQLPKDRFSAERLKGVDSTLKIQPAELGDSAVYLCASSLTTRSPLHFGNGTRLTVT.

This chain links TRBV11-1 with TRBJ2-1, with a weak D call TRBD2 (6 bases). This CDR3 region has 14 residues. Germline-derived CDR1 and CDR2 are SGHAT and FQDESV (reference sequence). Trimming took off 1 base at V and 5 bases at J, with 9 bases between the two ends. The CDR3: CASSLEGTDNEQFF. CDR3 in DNA: TGTGCCAGCAGCTTAGAGGGGACTGACAATGAGCAGTTCTTC.

This chain uses TRBV6-6 with TRBJ1-3; D gene ambiguous. This CDR3 contains 14 residues. Trimming took off 6 bases at V and 2 bases at J, with 11 bases between the two ends. CDR1 and CDR2 (germline): MNHNY, SVGAGI (reference sequence). CDR3 nucleotide sequence: TGTGCCAGCAGCTCAGGCATCACTGGAAACACCATATATTTT. Translated, it gives CASSSGITGNTIYF.

This chain joins TRBV3-1 (or the pseudogene TRBV3-2) and TRBJ2-3; a weak D match, TRBD2 (5 bases). V was pared by 2 bases and J by 0 bases, with 12 bases between. Germline V gene sequence: CDR1 LGHDT, CDR2 YNNKEL (reference sequence). The CDR3 totals 16 residues. The CDR3 bases are TGTGCCAGCAGCCAACCTACTAGGACGAGCACAGATACGCAGTATTTT. This translates into CASSQPTRTSTDTQYF.

The chain carries TRBV7-9 and TRBJ1-2, with a weak D call TRBD1 (5 bases). Germline V CDR1 and CDR2: SEHNR, FQNEAQ (reference sequence). The CDR3 has 15 amino acids. V lost 2 bases to trimming and J lost 5 bases, with 15 bases between them. Here the CDR3 reads CASSLQGYGVYGYTF. CDR3 DNA: TGTGCCAGCAGCTTACAGGGTTACGGTGTTTATGGCTACACCTTC.

The rearrangement uses TRBV11-2 and TRBJ1-1, with 11 positions matching TRBD1. V gave up 1 base and J gave up 4 bases; unmatched junction bases: 2. Germline V gene lookup returns CDR1 SGHAT and CDR2 FQNNGV. The CDR3 totals 15 residues. The CDR3 DNA sequence: TGTGCCAGCAGCTTAGGCGGACAGGGGGCCACTGAAGCTTTCTTT. It codes for CASSLGGQGATEAFF.

Only a few counts were recorded for this clone. V is TRBV7-8 and J is TRBJ1-3; TRBD1 matches at 7 bases. The germline CDR1 and CDR2 sequences are SGHVS and FQNEAQ. Trimming took 2 bases from V and 7 from J; bases not matched to a gene: 17. The CDR3 is made up of 18 amino acids. The CDR3 DNA reads TGTGCCAGCAGCTTACTCCCTATGGCGCAGGGGGGATGGAACACCATATATTTT. Its protein product is CASSLLPMAQGGWNTIYF.

The rearrangement links TRBV18 to TRBJ1-6; tentatively, D is TRBD1 (6 bases). V lost 3 bases and J lost 6, with 12 bases in between. This CDR3 region has 15 residues. Germline V gene lookup returns CDR1 KGHSH and CDR2 LQKENI. Here the CDR3 DNA reads TGTGCCAGCTCACCTGGTGGCAGGGGTAATTCACCCCTCCACTTT. Encoded protein: CASSPGGRGNSPLHF.

The sample holds a few counts of this clone. The chain couples TRBV27 to TRBJ1-2, with 7 bases fitting TRBD1. CDR3 length: 14 residues. V dropped 8 bases and J dropped 4; count of bases not matched to a gene: 10. The germline V gene encodes CDR1 MNHEY and CDR2 SMNVEV (reference sequence). Written as DNA, the CDR3 is TGTGCCAGCGCAGAGGGGGCGCGTGGCTATGGCTACACCTTC. It translates to CASAEGARGYGYTF.

V usage is TRBV2 and J usage is TRBJ1-1, with D perhaps TRBD1 (6 bases). Trimming removed 6 bases at V and 6 bases at J, with 14 bases between. Germline V lookup: CDR1 SNHLY, CDR2 FYNNEI. This CDR3 has 13 amino acids. CDR3 amino acids: CASRGTSEPEAFF. CDR3 nucleotide sequence: TGTGCCAGCAGAGGGACATCCGAACCTGAAGCTTTCTTT.

This clone was found once. The chain couples TRBV13 to TRBJ2-5; D gene uncertain. The CDR3 totals 13 residues. Trimming left V 1 base short and J 1 base short, with 4 bases between. CDR1 and CDR2 from the germline V gene are PRHDT and FYEKMQ (reference sequence). CDR3 coding DNA: TGTGCCAGCAGCTTAGTCAGCCAAGAGACCCAGTACTTC. Protein product: CASSLVSQETQYF.

The V and J genes are TRBV30 and TRBJ1-6, with a possible D match to TRBD1 (5 bases). V dropped 5 bases and J dropped 8 bases, with 16 bases sitting between them. The CDR3 totals 14 residues. Germline loops: CDR1 GTSNPN, CDR2 SVGIG (reference sequence). This CDR3 reads CAWGTGGRDSPLHF. CDR3 bases: TGTGCCTGGGGAACCGGGGGTAGGGATTCACCCCTCCACTTT.

The genes are TRBV2 and TRBJ1-6, with TRBD1 as a possible D gene (5 bases). Germline assignment: CDR1 SNHLY and CDR2 FYNNEI. The CDR3 is made up of 15 amino acids. The ends were cut back, 3 bases at V and 4 bases at J, with 10 bases in the middle. In nucleotides, the CDR3 is TGTGCCAGCAGTGACGACAGCAGGTATAATTCACCCCTCCACTTT. It is translated as CASSDDSRYNSPLHF.

The chain recombines TRBV6-5 with TRBJ1-1; unclear D gene. The CDR3 has 16 amino acids. The V end was cut by 0 bases, the J end by 2 bases, with 13 bases between. Looked up from germline, CDR1 is MNHEY and CDR2 is SVGAGI. The CDR3 nucleotides read TGTGCCAGCAGTTACTCGATTGGTCAGGCTAACACTGAAGCTTTCTTT. This encodes CASSYSIGQANTEAFF.

The chain has TRBV30 and TRBJ2-1, with 7 bases fitting TRBD2. V lost 5 bases and J lost 10; bases outside the gene matches: 20. Germline CDR1 and CDR2: GTSNPN and SVGIG (reference sequence). This CDR3 has 16 amino acids. The CDR3 loop is CAWGMGLGGGGDEQFF. CDR3 DNA: TGTGCCTGGGGGATGGGGCTGGGCGGGGGAGGGGACGAGCAGTTCTTC. Using reference TRBV30 and TRBJ2-1 for the parts outside the CDR3, the full variable domain is SQTIHQWPATLVQPVGSPLSLECTVEGTSNPNLYWYRQAAGRGLQLLFYSVGIGQISSEVPQNLSASRPQDRQFILSSKKLLLSDSGFYLCAWGMGLGGGGDEQFFGPGTRLTVL.

The genes are TRBV29-1 and TRBJ2-7, with TRBD2 identical over 7 bases. There are 16 residues in the CDR3. The V gene's germline CDR1 is SQVTM and CDR2 ANQGSEA. V lost 6 bases and J lost 0; bases outside the gene matches: 14. The CDR3 spells CSVLLAEEGFSYEQYF. CDR3 in DNA: TGCAGCGTCCTCCTAGCGGAGGAGGGGTTCTCCTACGAGCAGTACTTC.

The V and J genes are TRBV11-3 and TRBJ2-4, with D perhaps matching TRBD2 (6 bases). The V end was cut by 6 bases, the J end by 5 bases, with 11 bases between. CDR3 length: 13 amino acids. Germline lookup yields CDR1 SGHNT and CDR2 YENEEA. The CDR3 reads CASRLRGENIQYF. CDR3 in DNA: TGTGCCAGCAGGTTGCGGGGAGAAAACATTCAGTACTTC. Filled out from reference TRBV11-3 and TRBJ2-4, the complete variable domain reads EAGVVQSPRYKIIEKKQPVAFWCNPISGHNTLYWYLQNLGQGPELLIRYENEEAVDDSQLPKDRFSAERLKGVDSTLKIQPAELGDSAVYLCASRLRGENIQYFGAGTRLSVL.

The chain combines TRBV7-9 with TRBJ2-7; 10 bases agree with TRBD1. V lost 6 bases to trimming and J lost 2 bases; unmatched junction nucleotides: 7. CDR1 is SEHNR and CDR2 is FQNEAQ in the germline V gene (reference sequence). This CDR3 is built from 15 residues. In nucleotides, the CDR3 is TGTGCCAGCAGTCTGACAGGGGGCAAGGCCTACGAGCAGTACTTC. Translating it yields CASSLTGGKAYEQYF.